Presented here are 18 T cell receptor beta chains from one specimen sequenced in a study of blood T cells in healthy people across ages. A second PCR of about 6 to 12 cycles used a sample-barcoded 5' primer and a J-beta primer mix. TCRdb re-called the 5' RACE reads with MiXCR, one entry per CDR3 protein. The data hold roughly 800,000 distinct CDR3 sequences, with more than 45% observed a single time. Sequencing was done on a sample of blood. The source of these receptors is a man under 40 in good health.

There are many counts of this clonotype. The chain recombines TRBV7-9 with TRBJ1-4, with TRBD1 matching over 8 bases. Germline CDR1 SEHNR, CDR2 FQNEAQ (reference sequence). CDR3 size: 13 residues. After removal of 5 bases from V and 8 bases from J, the junction contained 4 bases not matched to a gene. The DNA of the CDR3 is TGTGCCAGCAGCATCAGGGGGCAGGAAAAACTGTTTTTT. Its translation: CASSIRGQEKLFF.

The genes are TRBV5-1 and TRBJ1-4; possible D gene TRBD1, 5 bases. Germline CDR1 and CDR2: SGHRS and YFSETQ. The CDR3 covers 15 residues. V lost 0 bases and J 7 bases, leaving 13 bases between the germline ends. CDR3 DNA sequence: TGCGCCAGCAGCTTGGTCTTCCGGGACGGTGAAAAACTGTTTTTT. It encodes CASSLVFRDGEKLFF.

The chain combines TRBV20-1 with TRBJ1-2, with TRBD1 matching over 11 bases. Germline V gene lookup returns CDR1 DFQATT and CDR2 SNEGSKA (reference sequence). CDR3 length: 14 residues. V shed 6 bases, J shed 3 bases, and the junction held 6 bases outside the gene matches. The CDR3 bases are TGCAGTGCCCCGGACAGGGGGCCCGACTATGGCTACACCTTC. It codes for CSAPDRGPDYGYTF.

The chain uses TRBV20-1 and TRBJ2-3; 7 nucleotides line up with TRBD2. The germline V gene has CDR1 DFQATT and CDR2 SNEGSKA (reference sequence). This CDR3 has 14 amino acids. J gave up 2 bases and V 3 bases, and 5 bases lay outside the gene matches. The CDR3 protein is CSARRRENTDTQYF. CDR3 bases: TGCAGTGCTAGGCGGCGGGAGAACACAGATACGCAGTATTTT.

J is TRBJ1-5 and V is TRBV4-2; a weak D match, TRBD1 (6 bases). Trimming took off 1 base at V and 0 bases at J, with 7 bases between the two ends. CDR1 is LGHNA, CDR2 YNFKEQ, per germline. CDR3 length: 15 residues. The CDR3 DNA sequence: TGTGCCAGCAGCCAAGGACAGGTTAGCAATCAGCCCCAGCATTTT. Its translation: CASSQGQVSNQPQHF.

The chain carries TRBV20-1 and TRBJ2-7; a weak D match, TRBD2 (5 bases). CDR1 and CDR2 from the germline V gene are DFQATT and SNEGSKA (reference sequence). The CDR3 consists of 15 residues. With 5 bases removed from V and 7 bases from J, the gap between germline ends came to 24 bases. CDR3 nucleotide sequence: TGCAGTGCTCAAGGTGCCGGGGAAAAGATTGGGGAGCAGTACTTC. It yields the protein CSAQGAGEKIGEQYF.

This clonotype was seen many times. The chain employs TRBV29-1 and TRBJ2-7, with D uncertain. The CDR3 is 12 amino acids. Per the germline V gene, CDR1 is SQVTM and CDR2 is ANQGSEA. The ends were cut back, 4 bases at V and 3 bases at J, with 10 bases in the middle. The CDR3 spells CSVVSGDYEQYF. The DNA of the CDR3 is TGCAGCGTTGTGTCAGGAGACTACGAGCAGTACTTC.

The chain employs TRBV6-1 and TRBJ2-1; unclear D gene. Germline V gene data show CDR1 as MNHNS and CDR2 as SASEGT. The CDR3 consists of 11 residues. The V end was cut by 4 bases, the J end by 12 bases, with 10 bases between. This CDR3 is CASSGPVGQFF. The CDR3 DNA follows: TGTGCCAGCAGTGGTCCCGTGGGGCAGTTCTTC.

The chain uses TRBV3-1 and TRBJ2-5, with TRBD2 identical over 13 bases. V trimming: 4 bases; J trimming: 13 bases; junction bases outside the gene matches: 6. In germline, CDR1 is LGHDT, CDR2 YNNKEL (reference sequence). The CDR3 extends over 13 amino acids. DNA for the CDR3: TGTGCCAGCAGCCCAGGACTAGCGGGAGAAACGTACTTC. Amino acid sequence: CASSPGLAGETYF.

This clonotype was detected a few times. The V call is TRBV6-5, the J call TRBJ2-4; 8 bases are shared with TRBD1. The germline V gene encodes CDR1 MNHEY and CDR2 SVGAGI. V lost 5 bases and J lost 13; bases outside the gene matches: 16. The CDR3 has 15 amino acids. The CDR3 coding sequence is TGTGCCAGCAGTCGCCGTCGGACAGGGACCTCCAAGCAGTACTTC. As protein: CASSRRRTGTSKQYF.

This clonotype was counted between two and nine times. The genes are TRBV6-5 and TRBJ1-2; D not certain. Germline values: CDR1 MNHEY, CDR2 SVGAGI. This CDR3 has 14 amino acids. V dropped 7 bases and J dropped 0 bases, with 12 bases sitting between them. The CDR3 loop is CASIAASSNYGYTF. CDR3 nucleotides: TGTGCCAGCATAGCGGCGAGCTCTAACTATGGCTACACCTTC.

The chain links TRBV28 to TRBJ2-1; tentatively, D is TRBD1 (6 bases). Between the trimmed V and J ends, which lost 6 bases and 3 bases, there was a span of 15 bases. Per germline, CDR1 MDHEN and CDR2 SYDVKM. The CDR3 has 15 amino acids. The CDR3 region is CASRSTGRGYNEQFF. The CDR3, as DNA: TGTGCCAGCAGATCTACAGGCAGGGGCTACAATGAGCAGTTCTTC.

This clonotype appeared a single time. This chain connects TRBV7-2 to TRBJ2-7; D is unclear. The V end was cut by 0 bases, the J end by 10 bases, with 10 bases between. The CDR3 consists of 12 residues. From germline, CDR1 is SGHTA and CDR2 FQGNSA. The CDR3 coding sequence is TGTGCCAGCAGCTTAGCGGTTGGGGATCAGTACTTC. As protein: CASSLAVGDQYF.

The chain joins TRBV6-1 to TRBJ2-1, with TRBD2 identical over 10 bases. V dropped 2 bases and J dropped 5; count of bases not matched to a gene: 6. In germline, CDR1 is MNHNS, CDR2 SASEGT. The CDR3 length is 16 residues. This chain's CDR3 is CASSERASGSNNEQFF. The CDR3 DNA follows: TGTGCCAGCAGTGAAAGGGCTAGCGGGAGTAACAATGAGCAGTTCTTC.

The V and J genes are TRBV15 and TRBJ2-1, with 9 bases aligning to TRBD2. This CDR3 has 16 residues. V lost 0 bases to trimming and J lost 8 bases; unmatched junction nucleotides: 8. CDR1 and CDR2 (germline): LNHNV, YYDKDF (reference sequence). The CDR3 spells CATSREEASGMDEQFF. CDR3 bases: TGTGCCACCAGCAGAGAGGAGGCTAGCGGGATGGATGAGCAGTTCTTC. Full variable domain (missing parts from reference TRBV15 and TRBJ2-1): DAMVIQNPRYQVTQFGKPVTLSCSQTLNHNVMYWYQQKSSQAPKLLFHYYDKDFNNEADTPDNFQSRRPNTSFCFLDIRSPGLGDTAMYLCATSREEASGMDEQFFGPGTRLTVL.

This clonotype appeared a few times. The CDR3, as DNA: TGTGCCAGCAGCCCAGGGCGCGGGGCAACCTACGAGCAGTACTTC. Protein: CASSPGRGATYEQYF. The rearrangement uses TRBV7-2 and TRBJ2-7, with TRBD2 as a possible D gene (6 bases). The CDR3 contains 15 residues. The V end lost 5 bases, the J end lost 2 bases, and 16 bases lay between the germline ends. Per the germline V gene, CDR1 is SGHTA and CDR2 is FQGNSA. Together with reference TRBV7-2 and TRBJ2-7, the CDR3 gives the full variable domain: GAGVSQSPSNKVTEKGKDVELRCDPISGHTALYWYRQSLGQGLEFLIYFQGNSAPDKSGLPSDRFSAERTGGSVSTLTIQRTQQEDSAVYLCASSPGRGATYEQYFGPGTRLTVT.

This clonotype has only a few counts. This sequence may be a read error, since a much larger clone differs from it by one base. The V call is TRBV7-2, the J call TRBJ2-3, with D maybe TRBD1 (6 bases). The germline V and J ends were trimmed by 10 bases and 3 bases, with 20 bases remaining between them. The CDR3 consists of 15 residues. Germline CDR1 is SGHTA and CDR2 is FQGNSA. The CDR3 region is CATQVAVGATDTQYF. The CDR3 DNA reads TGTGCCACCCAAGTGGCGGTGGGGGCGACAGATACGCAGTATTTT.

The chain has TRBV6-6 and TRBJ1-6, with D perhaps TRBD1 (5 bases). The V end was cut by 2 bases, the J end by 12 bases, with 17 bases between. Per germline, CDR1 MNHNY and CDR2 SVGAGI (reference sequence). The CDR3 has 15 amino acids. CDR3 sequence (DNA): TGTGCCAGCAGTTACGGGGGGAGGGCGTTTTTACCCCTCCACTTT. This gives the protein CASSYGGRAFLPLHF.